Given below is one TCR beta chain in context. This entry comes from a study of blood T cell repertoires in COVID-19. Background on the study: Both acute and convalescent COVID-19 samples were obtained from the United States, Italy and Spain. The analysed material was cDNA or gDNA that came from T cells, B-cell-depleted T cells, or PBMCs.

The trim removed 2 bases at V and 9 bases at J, leaving 3 bases unmatched. Per the germline V gene, CDR1 is SGHNT and CDR2 is YYREEE (reference sequence). The CDR3 length is 14 residues. In the source study's methods: Researchers report that nucleated cell counts were estimated from reference gene primer amplification. Here immunoSEQ multiplex PCR was the method, and the copy in TCRdb shows in-frame clones only, minus some. V, J and clone size were drawn from that table, and D and trimming were deduced from the DNA. The data show tens of thousands of clones, 80% to 85% seen once. The sequencing sample was made of peripheral blood. This TCR derives from a man aged 55 to 70 with active COVID-19. The V call is TRBV5-4, the J call TRBJ2-1, with 12 bases lining up with TRBD2. The CDR3 bases are TGTGCCAGCAGCTTAAGACTAGCGGGAGTTGAGCAGTTCTTC. Encoded protein: CASSLRLAGVEQFF.